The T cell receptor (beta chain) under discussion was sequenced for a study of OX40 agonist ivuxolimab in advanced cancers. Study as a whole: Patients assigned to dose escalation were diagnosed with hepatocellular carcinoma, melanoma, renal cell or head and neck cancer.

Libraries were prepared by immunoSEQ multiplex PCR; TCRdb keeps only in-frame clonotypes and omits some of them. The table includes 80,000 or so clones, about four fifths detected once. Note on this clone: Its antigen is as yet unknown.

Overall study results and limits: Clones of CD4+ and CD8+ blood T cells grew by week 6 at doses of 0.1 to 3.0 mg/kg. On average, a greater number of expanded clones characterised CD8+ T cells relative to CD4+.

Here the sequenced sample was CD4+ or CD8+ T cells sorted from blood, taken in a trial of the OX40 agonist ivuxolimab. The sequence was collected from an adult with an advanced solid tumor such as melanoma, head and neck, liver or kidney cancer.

This CDR3 is CASHLAGVRKDEQFF. In DNA form, the CDR3 reads TGCGCCAGCCATCTAGCGGGAGTACGTAAGGATGAGCAGTTCTTC. The V call is TRBV5-1, the J call TRBJ2-1; TRBD2 matches at 10 bases. The germline CDR1 and CDR2 sequences are SGHRS and YFSETQ. After removal of 7 bases from V and 8 bases from J, the junction contained 12 bases not matched to a gene. The CDR3 sequence is 15 residues long.